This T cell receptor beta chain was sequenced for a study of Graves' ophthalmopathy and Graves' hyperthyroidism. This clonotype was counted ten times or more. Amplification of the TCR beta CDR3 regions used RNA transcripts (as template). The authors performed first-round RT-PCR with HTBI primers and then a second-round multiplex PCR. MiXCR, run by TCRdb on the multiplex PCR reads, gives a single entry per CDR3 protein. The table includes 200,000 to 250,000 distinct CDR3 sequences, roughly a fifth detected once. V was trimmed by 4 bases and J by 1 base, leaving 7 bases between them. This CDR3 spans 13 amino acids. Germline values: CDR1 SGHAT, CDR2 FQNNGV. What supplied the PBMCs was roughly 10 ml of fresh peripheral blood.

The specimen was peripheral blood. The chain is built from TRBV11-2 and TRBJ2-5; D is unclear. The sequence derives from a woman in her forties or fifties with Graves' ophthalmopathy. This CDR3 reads CASSSQFQETQYF. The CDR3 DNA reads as TGTGCCAGCAGCTCCCAGTTCCAAGAGACCCAGTACTTC. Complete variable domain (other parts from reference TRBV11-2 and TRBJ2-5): EAGVAQSPRYKIIEKRQSVAFWCNPISGHATLYWYQQILGQGPKLLIQFQNNGVVDDSQLPKDRFSAERLKGVDSTLKIQPAKLEDSAVYLCASSSQFQETQYFGPGTRLLVL.